The T cell receptor (beta chain) under discussion was sequenced for a study of shared clonotypes between healthy human individuals. This CDR3 has 12 residues. V was clipped by 4 bases and J by 10 bases, with 12 bases between them. Per germline, CDR1 SGHNT and CDR2 YYREEE (reference sequence). The input for sorted-subset replicate PCRs was roughly 180 ng DNA, tens of thousands of T cell genomes. Method: immunoSEQ multiplex PCR; TCRdb's copy keeps in-frame clones and lacks some. The sample yields roughly 2 million clones, under 97% seen once. As for this clone: What it recognizes is unknown.

Findings and caveats of the study: Relative to their counterparts shared across all four donors, non-shared clonotypes exhibited diminished generation probabilities. An expected dependence of interdonor clonotype sharing on sequencing depth was noted.

CD4+ cells underwent separation, giving CD45RA+ naive and CD45RA-negative memory subsets. The TCR sequence derives from a man between 18 and 35 years old in good health. The material sequenced was naive CD4+ T cells sorted from blood. The subset here: CD45RA+ positively selected. V is TRBV5-4 and J is TRBJ2-1; the D is unclear. Here the CDR3 DNA reads TGTGCCAGCAGCCCCTTACCCGGAGAGCAGTTCTTC. This codes for CASSPLPGEQFF.